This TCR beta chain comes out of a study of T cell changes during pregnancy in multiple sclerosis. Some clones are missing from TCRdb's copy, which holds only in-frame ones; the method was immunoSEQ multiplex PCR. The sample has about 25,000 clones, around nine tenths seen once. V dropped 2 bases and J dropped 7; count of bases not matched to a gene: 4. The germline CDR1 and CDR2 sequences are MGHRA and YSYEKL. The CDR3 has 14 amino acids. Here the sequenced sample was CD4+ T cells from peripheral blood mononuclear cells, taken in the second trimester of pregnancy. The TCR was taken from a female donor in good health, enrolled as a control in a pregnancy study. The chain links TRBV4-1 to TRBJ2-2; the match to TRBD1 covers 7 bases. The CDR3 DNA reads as TGCGCCAGCAGCCAACTACAGGGGAGCGGGGAGCTGTTTTTT. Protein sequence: CASSQLQGSGELFF.